Each of the 8 T cell receptor beta chains below was sequenced from the same sample in a study of blood T cell repertoires in COVID-19. TCRdb's table, derived via immunoSEQ multiplex PCR, lists solely in-frame clones and lacks some. The data show tens of thousands of clones, with under 80% seen just once and less than 20% held by the top ten. The sample taken for sequencing was peripheral blood. Every receptor here comes from a human donor in a cohort sampled during active COVID-19.

This chain joins TRBV7-6 and TRBJ2-5; TRBD2 aligns across 8 bases. The J segment lost 7 bases and the V segment lost 0 bases, leaving 10 bases of the junction unmatched. CDR1 and CDR2 (germline): SGHVS, FNYEAQ. The CDR3 totals 16 residues. The DNA of the CDR3 is TGTGCCAGCAGCTTAGCGCCTTTAGCGGGAAAGGCGACCCAGTACTTC. This codes for CASSLAPLAGKATQYF.

For this clone: The germline gene is not matched at one end of the junction; a read error may be the cause. V and J are TRBV3-1 (or the pseudogene TRBV3-2) and TRBJ2-7; D is possibly TRBD2 (5 bases). Per the germline V gene, CDR1 is LGHDT and CDR2 is YNNKEL (reference sequence). The CDR3 loop spans 15 amino acids. Written as DNA, the CDR3 is TGTGCCAGCAGTCAAGGAGGTCCTGGGTTCTACGAGCAGTACTTC. Protein product: CASSQGGPGFYEQYF.

This clone was seen only once. The chain is built from TRBV9 and TRBJ1-4, with 7 bases matching TRBD1. V trimming: 0 bases; J trimming: 7 bases; junction bases outside the gene matches: 6. The CDR3 length is 15 residues. Germline V gene data show CDR1 as SGDLS and CDR2 as YYNGEE. CDR3 bases: TGTGCCAGCAGCGTAGAGACAGGGAGGAGTGAAAAACTGTTTTTT. Its translation: CASSVETGRSEKLFF. Filled out from reference TRBV9 and TRBJ1-4, the complete variable domain reads DSGVTQTPKHLITATGQRVTLRCSPRSGDLSVYWYQQSLDQGLQFLIQYYNGEERAKGNILERFSAQQFPDLHSELNLSSLELGDSALYFCASSVETGRSEKLFFGSGTQLSVL.

V is TRBV2 and J is TRBJ1-5; D is unclear. The ends were cut back, 6 bases at V and 2 bases at J, with 11 bases in the middle. The CDR3 length is 14 residues. Germline CDR1 SNHLY, CDR2 FYNNEI. CDR3 sequence (DNA): TGTGCCAGCAGAGACACTCTCGGCAATCAGCCCCAGCATTTT. Protein: CASRDTLGNQPQHF.

The gene calls are TRBV28 and TRBJ1-2; the D gene is possibly TRBD1 (6 bases). The CDR3 has 14 amino acids. Germline CDR1 and CDR2: MDHEN and SYDVKM. The ends were cut back, 5 bases at V and 8 bases at J, with 18 bases in the middle. This CDR3 reads CASSLRGLLGGYTF. In DNA, the CDR3 is TGTGCCAGCAGTCTCAGGGGTCTCTTGGGCGGCTACACCTTC.

In this sample, this clone turned up many times. The chain is built from TRBV28 and TRBJ2-7, with D possibly being TRBD1 or TRBD2 (10 bases each). The CDR3 consists of 19 residues. The germline V and J ends were trimmed by 4 bases and 5 bases, with 30 bases remaining between them. The germline V gene encodes CDR1 MDHEN and CDR2 SYDVKM. The chain's CDR3 is CASSYPGTGASGRIHEQYV. The CDR3 coding sequence is TGTGCCAGCAGTTACCCCGGGACAGGGGCTAGCGGGAGAATACACGAGCAGTACGTC.

A word on this clone: The sample carries other DNA sequences with the same CDR3. CDR3 loop: CASSLTSGNEQFF. The CDR3 DNA sequence: TGTGCCAGCAGCTTAACTAGCGGCAATGAGCAGTTCTTC. The rearrangement uses TRBV5-4 and TRBJ2-1; 8 nucleotides match TRBD2. The junction had 1 base not matched to a gene; V was cut back by 2 bases and J by 6 bases. Germline V gives CDR1 SGHNT, CDR2 YYREEE (reference sequence). The CDR3 has 13 amino acids.

The chain couples TRBV27 to TRBJ2-1, with 14 bases that match TRBD2. Germline CDR1 is MNHEY and CDR2 is SMNVEV (reference sequence). The CDR3 sequence is 15 residues long. V lost 7 bases, J lost 8 bases, and 7 bases stayed unmatched. This CDR3 is CASTRGTSGSYEQFF. Here the CDR3 DNA reads TGTGCCAGCACCCGAGGGACTAGCGGGAGCTATGAGCAGTTCTTC.